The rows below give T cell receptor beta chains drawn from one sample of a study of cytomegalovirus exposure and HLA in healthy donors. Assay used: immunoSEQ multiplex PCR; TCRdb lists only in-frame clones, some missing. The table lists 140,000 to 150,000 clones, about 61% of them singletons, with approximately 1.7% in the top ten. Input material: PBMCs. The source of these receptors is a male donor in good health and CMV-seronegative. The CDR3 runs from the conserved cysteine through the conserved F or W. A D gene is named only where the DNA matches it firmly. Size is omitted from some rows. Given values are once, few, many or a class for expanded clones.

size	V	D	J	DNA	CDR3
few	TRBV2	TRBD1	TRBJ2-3	TGTGCCAGCAGTCTCGACAGGGGGCGCACAGATACGCAGTATTTT	CASSLDRGRTDTQYF
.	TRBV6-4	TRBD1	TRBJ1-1	TGTGCCAGCAGTCGTACAGGGGGAGGCACTGAAGCTTTCTTT	CASSRTGGGTEAFF
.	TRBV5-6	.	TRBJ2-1	TGTGCCAGCAGTCTCCCCCATGAGCAGTTCTTC	CASSLPHEQFF
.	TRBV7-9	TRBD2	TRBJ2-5	TGTTCCAGCAGCTTAGGCGGGACTAGCGGGGGTGGAGAGACCCAGTACTTC	CSSSLGGTSGGGETQYF
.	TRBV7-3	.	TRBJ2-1	TGTGCCAGCAGCTTGGGGGCTAACAATGAGCAGTTCTTC	CASSLGANNEQFF
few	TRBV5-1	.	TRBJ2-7	TGCGCCAGCAGCTTGGGGCCGGGTGGGGCGGGGGCTGCCTACGAGCAGTACTTC	CASSLGPGGAGAAYEQYF
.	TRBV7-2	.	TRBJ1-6	TGTGCCAGCAGCCCACATCCTAATTCACCCCTCCACTTT	CASSPHPNSPLHF
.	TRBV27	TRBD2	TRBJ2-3	TGTGCCAGCAGTTTACGCCGACTAGCGGTCGGCTCGGATACGCAGTATTTT	CASSLRRLAVGSDTQYF
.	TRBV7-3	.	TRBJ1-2	TGTGCCAGCAGCTTAAGTTCCACAGGGAACTATGGCTACACCTTC	CASSLSSTGNYGYTF
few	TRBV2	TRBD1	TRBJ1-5	TGTGCCAGCAGTGTCCGGGACAGCTATCAGCCCCAGCATTTT	CASSVRDSYQPQHF
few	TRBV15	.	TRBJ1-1	TGTGCCACCAGCAGAGTGGCCTCTCGTGAAGCTTTCTTT	CATSRVASREAFF
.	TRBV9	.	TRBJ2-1	TGTGCCAGCAGCGTAAGTAGTGAGCAGTTCTTC	CASSVSSEQFF
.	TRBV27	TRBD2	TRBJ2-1	TGTGCCAGCAGTTTAGTAGCGGGGGCTGCCTACAATGAGCAGTTCTTC	CASSLVAGAAYNEQFF
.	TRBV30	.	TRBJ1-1	TGTGCCTGGAGTGGGGGGGTACTCGGCACTGAAGCTTTCTTT	CAWSGGVLGTEAFF
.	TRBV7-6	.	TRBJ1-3	TGTGCCAGCAGCCACGGAGGTTCTTTGATGGGGGGAAACACCATATATTTT	CASSHGGSLMGGNTIYF
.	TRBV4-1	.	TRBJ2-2	TGCGCCAGCAGCCAAGTTGGCACCACCGGGGAGCTGTTTTTT	CASSQVGTTGELFF
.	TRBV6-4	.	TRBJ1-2	TGTGCCAGCAGTGGGGGGGGCGGCTACACCTTC	CASSGGGGYTF